These T cell receptor beta chains were read from a single sample in a study of blood T cell repertoires in COVID-19. Sequencing used immunoSEQ multiplex PCR; TCRdb keeps in-frame clones, though not all of them. The sample comprises around 310,000 clones, over 75% of which are singletons, and 8% to 10% rests with the top ten. The sample comprised PBMCs or T cells enriched from blood (not recorded which). Receptor source: a woman in her 40s who had recovered from COVID-19. Both conserved end residues are part of each CDR3. The D gene is left open where the match is weak. Where a row states a size, it is once, few, many or the class of an expanded clone; other rows omit it.

-	TRBD1	TRBV6-1	TRBJ2-3	CASSEGFTGGFSDTQYF	TGTGCCAGCAGTGAAGGATTTACAGGGGGGTTTTCAGATACGCAGTATTTT
-	-	TRBV20-1	TRBJ2-1	CSAGGNGEQFF	TGCAGTGCTGGGGGGAATGGTGAGCAGTTCTTC
few	-	TRBV5-6	TRBJ1-2	CASSLGRQYYGYTF	TGTGCCAGCAGCTTGGGCAGACAGTACTATGGCTACACCTTC
-	-	TRBV3-1/TRBV3-2	TRBJ2-7	CASSPGYEQYF	TGTGCCAGCAGCCCCGGGTACGAGCAGTACTTC
-	-	TRBV7-6	TRBJ2-3	CASSLSRVSTDTQYF	TGTGCCAGCAGCTTAAGCCGAGTTAGCACAGATACGCAGTATTTT
-	TRBD1	TRBV10-1	TRBJ2-7	CASPDRGVSYEQYF	TGCGCCAGCCCCGACAGGGGAGTTTCCTACGAGCAGTACTTC
-	TRBD1	TRBV18	TRBJ1-2	CASSPPSTGAVGGYTF	TGTGCCAGCTCACCACCCTCGACAGGGGCCGTAGGTGGCTACACCTTC
once	-	TRBV5-4	TRBJ2-7	CASSLASTYEQYF	TGTGCCAGCAGCTTAGCCTCGACCTACGAGCAGTACTTC
-	-	TRBV5-4	TRBJ1-1	CASSPIQAHTEAFF	TGTGCCAGCAGCCCGATCCAGGCACACACTGAAGCTTTCTTT
-	-	TRBV9	TRBJ2-3	CASSVEGIDTQYF	TGTGCCAGCAGCGTAGAGGGGATAGATACGCAGTATTTT
few	-	TRBV9	TRBJ2-3	CASSAGAGGWTDTQYF	TGTGCCAGCAGCGCAGGGGCAGGAGGCTGGACAGATACGCAGTATTTT
-	-	TRBV9	TRBJ1-3	CASSTGNTIYF	TGTGCCAGCAGTACTGGAAACACCATATATTTT
-	TRBD1	TRBV6-5	TRBJ1-2	CASSLGQGAGYGYTF	TGTGCCAGCTCTTTGGGACAGGGGGCCGGCTATGGCTACACCTTC
-	TRBD2	TRBV4-1	TRBJ2-1	CASSQDGGGYNEQFF	TGCGCCAGCAGCCAAGATGGGGGGGGTTACAATGAGCAGTTCTTC
-	-	TRBV15	TRBJ2-2	CATSRTDGGTGELFF	TGTGCCACCAGCAGAACAGACGGTGGCACCGGGGAGCTGTTTTTT
-	-	TRBV6-2/TRBV6-3	TRBJ2-7	CASSYSVDSNYEQYF	TGTGCCAGCAGTTACTCGGTAGACAGCAACTACGAGCAGTACTTC
-	-	TRBV6-5	TRBJ2-7	CASSYGGSEHEQYF	TGTGCCAGCAGTTACGGTGGTAGCGAGCACGAGCAGTACTTC
-	-	TRBV3-1/TRBV3-2	TRBJ1-5	CASSQMKGSNQPQHF	TGTGCCAGCAGCCAAATGAAGGGGTCTAATCAGCCCCAGCATTTT
-	TRBD2	TRBV28	TRBJ2-3	CASRTSGGENADTQYF	TGTGCCAGCCGGACTAGCGGGGGCGAGAACGCAGATACGCAGTATTTT
-	-	TRBV15	TRBJ1-1	CATAQFLGGGTEAFF	TGTGCCACCGCGCAATTCCTGGGTGGAGGGACTGAAGCTTTCTTT